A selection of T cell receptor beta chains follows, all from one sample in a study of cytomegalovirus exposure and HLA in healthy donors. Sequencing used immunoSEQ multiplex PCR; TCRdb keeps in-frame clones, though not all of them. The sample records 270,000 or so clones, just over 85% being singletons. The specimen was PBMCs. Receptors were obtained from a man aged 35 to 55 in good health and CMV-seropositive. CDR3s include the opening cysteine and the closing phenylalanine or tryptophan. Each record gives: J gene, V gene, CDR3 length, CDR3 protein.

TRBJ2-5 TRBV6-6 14 CASSRNMPQETQYF
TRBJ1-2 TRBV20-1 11 CGHRNTRGYTF
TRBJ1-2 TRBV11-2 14 CASSLEGARYGYTF
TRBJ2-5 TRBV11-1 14 CASSFRNRGETQYF
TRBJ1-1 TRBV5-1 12 CASSTGSTEAFF
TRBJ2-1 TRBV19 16 CASSIAGGGSYNEQFF
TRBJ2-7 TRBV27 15 CASSSLAGTAYEQYF
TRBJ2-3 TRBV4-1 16 CASSQVVRDRGDTQYF
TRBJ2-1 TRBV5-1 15 CASSLTSGSAAGQFF
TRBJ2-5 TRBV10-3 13 CAIGQGAGETQYF
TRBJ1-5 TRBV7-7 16 CASIHLQGISNQPQHF
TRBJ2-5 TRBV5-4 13 CASSHDRLETQYF
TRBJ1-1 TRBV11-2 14 CASSLDREGGVAFF
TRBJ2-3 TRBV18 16 CASSVTSSRVTDTQYF
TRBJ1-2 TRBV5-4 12 CASSLEEYGYTF
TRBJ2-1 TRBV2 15 CASSDRGGEANEQFF
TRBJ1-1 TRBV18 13 CASSWDRGTEAFF
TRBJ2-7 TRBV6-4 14 CASSYGGSGYEQYF
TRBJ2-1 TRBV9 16 CASSAGTSGRYNEQFF
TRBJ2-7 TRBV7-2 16 CASSLGYLGRVHEQYF
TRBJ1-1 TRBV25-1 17 CASSGDMAQIMNTEAFF
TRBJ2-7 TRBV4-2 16 CASSQETAGGRYEQYF
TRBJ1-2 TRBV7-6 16 CASSPKSGTGVFGYTF
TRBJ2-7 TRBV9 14 CASSPRGRQYEQYF
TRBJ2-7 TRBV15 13 CATSSDRTYEQYF
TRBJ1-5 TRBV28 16 CATHIPGGEVSRPQHF